Each of the 27 T cell receptor beta chains below was sequenced from the same sample in a study of cytomegalovirus exposure and HLA in healthy donors. The PCR employed 60 Vbeta primers together with 13 Jbeta primers. Method: immunoSEQ multiplex PCR; TCRdb's copy keeps in-frame clones and lacks some. The sample has about 110,000 clones; roughly 85% are singletons. Sequencing was performed on PBMCs. These receptors all stem from a woman aged 40 to 50 in good health and CMV-seronegative.

This clone was observed a few times. The chain combines TRBV13 with TRBJ2-1; 12 bases line up with TRBD2. Unmatched junction bases numbered 14, after V lost 5 bases and J lost 9 bases. The CDR3 contains 17 residues. Germline V gene sequence: CDR1 PRHDT, CDR2 FYEKMQ (reference sequence). The CDR3 DNA reads as TGTGCCAGCAGCCCCGCCCTACGACTAGCGGGAGCGGTTGAGCAGTTCTTC. Translated: CASSPALRLAGAVEQFF.

This chain uses TRBV5-1 with TRBJ2-2, with D possibly being TRBD1 (6 bases). Germline lookup yields CDR1 SGHRS and CDR2 YFSETQ. The CDR3 loop spans 15 amino acids. V was pared by 2 bases and J by 1 base, with 9 bases between. The CDR3 is CASSFSTGNTGELFF. CDR3 nucleotides: TGCGCCAGCAGCTTCTCGACAGGGAACACCGGGGAGCTGTTTTTT.

The chain links TRBV11-2 to TRBJ1-3; TRBD1 matches 7 bases. This CDR3 contains 15 residues. J lost 0 bases, V lost 3 bases, and 2 bases had no gene match. Germline lookup yields CDR1 SGHAT and CDR2 FQNNGV. The CDR3 DNA follows: TGTGCCAGCAGCTTGGGACAGAGCTCTGGAAACACCATATATTTT. Translating it yields CASSLGQSSGNTIYF. The full variable domain, with the rest looked up from reference TRBV11-2 and TRBJ1-3, is EAGVAQSPRYKIIEKRQSVAFWCNPISGHATLYWYQQILGQGPKLLIQFQNNGVVDDSQLPKDRFSAERLKGVDSTLKIQPAKLEDSAVYLCASSLGQSSGNTIYFGEGSWLTVV.

The chain carries TRBV15 and TRBJ2-5; 12 nucleotides match TRBD1. The germline V gene has CDR1 LNHNV and CDR2 YYDKDF (reference sequence). With V trimmed by 4 bases and J by 6 bases, 6 bases remained unmatched. The CDR3 is 15 amino acids. CDR3 coding DNA: TGTGCCACCAGCACCCGGGACAGGGGGCCGAAGACCCAGTACTTC. This gives the protein CATSTRDRGPKTQYF.

About this clone: This sample also contains other DNA sequences that code for the same CDR3. The V and J genes are TRBV19 and TRBJ1-2; no firm D call. The CDR3 extends over 13 amino acids. The V and J ends lost 5 bases and 4 bases respectively, with 11 bases between them. Germline CDR1 reads LNHDA; CDR2 reads SQIVND (reference sequence). For the CDR3, the DNA is TGTGCCAGTAGTTCGGGTCAGCCCTATGGCTACACCTTC. It encodes CASSSGQPYGYTF.

The chain uses TRBV6-4 and TRBJ2-6; TRBD1 aligns across 7 bases. Trimming removed 6 bases from V and 1 base from J; junction bases left unmatched: 3. This CDR3 contains 15 residues. Germline values: CDR1 MRHNA, CDR2 SNTAGT. CDR3 region: CASRDRESGANVLTF. CDR3 bases: TGTGCCAGCAGAGACAGGGAGTCTGGGGCCAACGTCCTGACTTTC.

The CDR3 loop reads CASSLTQGRETQYF. The CDR3 DNA follows: TGTGCCAGCAGTTTAACCCAGGGGCGGGAGACCCAGTACTTC. The V and J genes are TRBV28 and TRBJ2-5; possible D gene TRBD1, 6 bases. The CDR3 totals 14 residues. The V end was cut by 2 bases, the J end by 5 bases, with 12 bases between. The germline V gene encodes CDR1 MDHEN and CDR2 SYDVKM.

This chain joins TRBV5-1 and TRBJ2-3; 8 bases match TRBD1. Germline V gene lookup returns CDR1 SGHRS and CDR2 YFSETQ. Trimming at V came to 4 bases and at J to 3 bases, leaving 7 bases not matched to a gene. This CDR3 region has 15 residues. CDR3 coding DNA: TGCGCCAGCAGCCAAATCAGGGGGCGTACAGATACGCAGTATTTT. This encodes CASSQIRGRTDTQYF.

This chain links TRBV28 with TRBJ1-2; tentatively, D is TRBD1 (6 bases). The CDR3 contains 16 residues. V was trimmed by 5 bases and J by 4 bases, leaving 20 bases between them. Germline CDR1 and CDR2: MDHEN and SYDVKM. In DNA, the CDR3 is TGTGCCAGCAGTCCCACCCTCCAGGGGCTCATCTATGGCTACACCTTC. It codes for CASSPTLQGLIYGYTF.

The chain uses TRBV4-1 and TRBJ2-5; TRBD2 might be the D (5 bases). The CDR3 spans 15 residues. Trimming stripped 4 bases from V and 1 base from J, with 13 bases between. Germline values: CDR1 MGHRA, CDR2 YSYEKL. As DNA, the CDR3 is TGCGCCAGCAGCCCCGGTGCCGGGGTCCAAGAGACCCAGTACTTC. Translating gives CASSPGAGVQETQYF.

The chain carries TRBV10-1 and TRBJ2-1; TRBD2 is a possible D gene (5 bases). The CDR3 totals 12 residues. Trimming shortened V by 3 bases and J by 6 bases, and 6 bases separated the two germline ends. Per germline, CDR1 WNHNN and CDR2 SYGVQD (reference sequence). The CDR3 bases are TGCGCCAGCAGTGAAGGGAGCAATGAGCAGTTCTTC. Translating gives CASSEGSNEQFF.

The chain is built from TRBV19 and TRBJ2-3; D is undetermined. The germline gives CDR1 LNHDA, CDR2 SQIVND (reference sequence). V lost 5 bases and J lost 0, with 12 bases in between. The length of the CDR3 is 15 residues. The CDR3 sequence is CASSGVSYSTDTQYF. CDR3 bases: TGTGCCAGTAGTGGAGTCAGCTATAGCACAGATACGCAGTATTTT.

This chain connects TRBV7-2 to TRBJ1-4; 8 nucleotides line up with TRBD1. This CDR3 comprises 14 residues. With 3 bases clipped from V and 5 bases from J, the junction kept 2 bases outside the gene matches. The germline V gene has CDR1 SGHTA and CDR2 FQGNSA. CDR3 amino acids: CASSFNRGNEKLFF. The CDR3 DNA reads as TGTGCCAGCAGCTTCAACAGGGGGAATGAAAAACTGTTTTTT.

This chain links TRBV5-4 with TRBJ2-5; D gene ambiguous. V dropped 4 bases and J dropped 0 bases, with 10 bases sitting between them. Germline CDR1 is SGHNT and CDR2 is YYREEE (reference sequence). The CDR3 covers 14 residues. Here the CDR3 reads CASSPEYNQETQYF. CDR3 DNA: TGTGCCAGCAGCCCCGAGTATAACCAAGAGACCCAGTACTTC.

The V gene is TRBV28, the J gene TRBJ1-5; 7 nucleotides line up with TRBD1. V dropped 3 bases and J dropped 7; count of bases not matched to a gene: 6. This CDR3 is 14 amino acids long. CDR1 and CDR2 (germline): MDHEN, SYDVKM. This CDR3 is CASSLYRGEQPQHF. The CDR3 DNA reads as TGTGCCAGCAGTTTGTACAGGGGTGAACAGCCCCAGCATTTT.

This rearrangement joins TRBV21-1 to TRBJ2-7; the D call TRBD2 from the table was never checked on the DNA. TRBV21-1 is noted as a pseudogene. This CDR3 region has 12 residues. In nucleotides, the CDR3 is TGTGCCACCCCCTGGGGGGGGAACGAGCAGTACTTC. Translation gives CATPWGGNEQYF.

CDR3 in amino acids: CASSFQGRPNEKLFF. The CDR3 DNA reads TGTGCCAGCAGTTTTCAGGGGCGGCCTAATGAAAAACTGTTTTTT. V usage is TRBV27 and J usage is TRBJ1-4; TRBD1 is a possible D gene (6 bases). Germline CDR1 MNHEY, CDR2 SMNVEV (reference sequence). Trimming took off 3 bases at V and 3 bases at J, with 11 bases between the two ends. CDR3 length: 15 residues.

This rearrangement joins TRBV5-5 to TRBJ2-7; D is possibly TRBD1 (6 bases). The germline V gene encodes CDR1 SGHKS and CDR2 YYEKEE (reference sequence). Trimming cost V 4 bases and J 4 bases, with 12 bases left between them. The CDR3 is made up of 13 amino acids. The CDR3 DNA is TGTGCCAGCAGCCCCGAGACAGGTTACGAGCAGTACTTC. Translating gives CASSPETGYEQYF. Combining the CDR3 with reference TRBV5-5 and TRBJ2-7 gives the whole variable domain DAGVTQSPTHLIKTRGQQVTLRCSPISGHKSVSWYQQVLGQGPQFIFQYYEKEERGRGNFPDRFSARQFPNYSSELNVNALLLGDSALYLCASSPETGYEQYFGPGTRLTVT.

The gene calls are TRBV19 and TRBJ2-2; 8 nucleotides line up with TRBD2. The CDR3 has 14 amino acids. J was trimmed by 5 bases and V by 6 bases; bases with no gene match: 5. Germline assignment: CDR1 LNHDA and CDR2 SQIVND (reference sequence). CDR3 in amino acids: CASSQGGGTGELFF. The CDR3, as DNA: TGTGCCAGTAGCCAAGGCGGGGGGACCGGGGAGCTGTTTTTT.

J is TRBJ1-2 and V is TRBV7-2, with 10 bases that match TRBD1. This CDR3 region has 15 residues. J lost 1 base, V lost 3 bases, and 2 bases had no gene match. CDR1 and CDR2 (germline): SGHTA, FQGNSA. The CDR3 spells CASSLGQGRNYGYTF. For the CDR3, the DNA is TGTGCCAGCAGCTTGGGACAGGGGCGTAACTATGGCTACACCTTC. The complete variable domain, with remaining parts taken from reference TRBV7-2 and TRBJ1-2, reads GAGVSQSPSNKVTEKGKDVELRCDPISGHTALYWYRQSLGQGLEFLIYFQGNSAPDKSGLPSDRFSAERTGGSVSTLTIQRTQQEDSAVYLCASSLGQGRNYGYTFGSGTRLTVV.

The rearrangement links TRBV30 to TRBJ1-1, with 7 positions matching TRBD1. CDR1 is GTSNPN, CDR2 SVGIG, per germline (reference sequence). J was trimmed by 7 bases and V by 5 bases; bases with no gene match: 7. The CDR3 consists of 12 residues. CDR3 loop: CAWGDRADEAFF. CDR3 DNA: TGTGCCTGGGGCGACAGGGCCGATGAAGCTTTCTTT.

This chain links TRBV15 with TRBJ2-3; tentatively, D is TRBD1 (6 bases). The CDR3 sequence is 13 residues long. Trimming took off 3 bases at V and 3 bases at J, with 7 bases between the two ends. Germline V gene data show CDR1 as LNHNV and CDR2 as YYDKDF (reference sequence). CDR3 amino acids: CATSSDRTDTQYF. DNA for the CDR3: TGTGCCACCAGCAGCGACAGGACAGATACGCAGTATTTT.

Details on this clone: Compared with germline, one end of the junction differs, possibly owing to a read error. This rearrangement joins TRBV30 to TRBJ2-7; D might be TRBD2 (6 bases). Germline CDR1 and CDR2: GTSNPN and SVGIG (reference sequence). The CDR3 has 12 amino acids. The CDR3 sequence is CAWTPRAGLPNF. As DNA, the CDR3 is TGTGCCTGGACCCCCCGGGCGGGACTTCCAAACTTC. Combining the CDR3 with reference TRBV30 and TRBJ2-7 gives the whole variable domain SQTIHQWPATLVQPVGSPLSLECTVEGTSNPNLYWYRQAAGRGLQLLFYSVGIGQISSEVPQNLSASRPQDRQFILSSKKLLLSDSGFYLCAWTPRAGLPNFGPGTRLTVT.

Here the CDR3 reads CASSVGLAGGETQYF. DNA for the CDR3: TGTGCCAGCAGCGTGGGACTAGCGGGGGGAGAGACCCAGTACTTC. The chain combines TRBV11-3 with TRBJ2-5, with 15 bases lining up with TRBD2. This CDR3 comprises 15 residues. J was trimmed by 4 bases and V by 5 bases; bases with no gene match: 2. The V gene's germline CDR1 is SGHNT and CDR2 YENEEA. The entire variable domain, with the rest obtained from reference TRBV11-3 and TRBJ2-5, is as follows: EAGVVQSPRYKIIEKKQPVAFWCNPISGHNTLYWYLQNLGQGPELLIRYENEEAVDDSQLPKDRFSAERLKGVDSTLKIQPAELGDSAVYLCASSVGLAGGETQYFGPGTRLLVL.

The chain joins TRBV5-6 to TRBJ1-6, with 8 bases aligning to TRBD1. V trimming: 2 bases; J trimming: 1 base; junction bases outside the gene matches: 5. This CDR3 comprises 17 residues. CDR1 SGHDT and CDR2 YYEEEE come from the germline V gene. Here the CDR3 reads CASSLYQGASYNSPLHF. The CDR3 DNA reads TGTGCCAGCAGCTTATACCAGGGGGCTTCCTATAATTCACCCCTCCACTTT.

Written as DNA, the CDR3 is TGTGCCAGCAGCTTAGGTGGGGGACAGGGGTCGAGAGAGCAGTTCTTC. Its protein is CASSLGGGQGSREQFF. The gene calls are TRBV11-3 and TRBJ2-1; 10 bases map to TRBD1. The junction had 10 bases not matched to a gene; V was cut back by 1 base and J by 10 bases. This CDR3 spans 16 amino acids. Per germline, CDR1 SGHNT and CDR2 YENEEA.

The sample holds a few counts of this clone. This chain links TRBV10-3 with TRBJ1-5; D gene uncertain. This CDR3 has 15 amino acids. V lost 0 bases to trimming and J lost 1 base, with 7 bases between them. Germline CDR1 and CDR2: ENHRY and SYGVKD. The CDR3 here is CAISESTTSNQPQHF. The CDR3, as DNA: TGTGCCATCAGTGAGTCGACTACCAGCAATCAGCCCCAGCATTTT.